This T cell receptor beta chain stems from a study of blood T cell repertoires in COVID-19. Study at large: Acute and convalescent COVID-19 samples came from the United States, Italy and Spain. The analysed material was cDNA or gDNA that came from T cells, B-cell-depleted T cells, or PBMCs.

In the authors' methods: Scientists estimated how many nucleated cells there were by amplifying reference gene primers. TCRdb keeps only in-frame clones here, not all; method: immunoSEQ multiplex PCR. Clonal size and the V and J genes are those of that table, whereas D and trimming came from the DNA. The table includes just over 250,000 clones, roughly 86% detected once. Trimming took off 3 bases at V and 4 bases at J, with 13 bases between the two ends. Germline V gene sequence: CDR1 LNHDA, CDR2 SQIVND (reference sequence). The CDR3 runs to 15 residues. Sequencing used peripheral blood. This receptor was identified in a man aged 35-49 years who had recovered from COVID-19. The rearrangement uses TRBV19 and TRBJ2-1; TRBD2 is a possible D gene (5 bases). This CDR3 reads CASSMRLASYNEQFF. The CDR3 coding sequence is TGTGCCAGTAGTATGCGGCTAGCCTCATACAATGAGCAGTTCTTC. Drawing the rest from reference TRBV19 and TRBJ2-1, the complete variable domain is DGGITQSPKYLFRKEGQNVTLSCEQNLNHDAMYWYRQDPGQGLRLIYYSQIVNDFQKGDIAEGYSVSREKKESFPLTVTSAQKNPTAFYLCASSMRLASYNEQFFGPGTRLTVL.